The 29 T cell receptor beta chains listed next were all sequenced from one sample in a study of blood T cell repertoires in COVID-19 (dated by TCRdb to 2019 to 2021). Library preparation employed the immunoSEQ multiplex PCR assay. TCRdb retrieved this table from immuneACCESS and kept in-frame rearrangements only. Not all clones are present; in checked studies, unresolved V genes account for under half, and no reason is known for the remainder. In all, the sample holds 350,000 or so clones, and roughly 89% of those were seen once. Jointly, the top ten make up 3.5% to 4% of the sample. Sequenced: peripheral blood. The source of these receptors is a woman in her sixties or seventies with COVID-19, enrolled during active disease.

This chain's CDR3 is CASSISSGASYNEQFF. Here the CDR3 DNA reads TGTGCCAGTAGTATATCCAGCGGGGCATCCTACAATGAGCAGTTCTTC. The gene calls are TRBV19 and TRBJ2-1, with TRBD2 matching over 7 bases. The length of the CDR3 is 16 residues. Losses at the gene ends were 2 bases for V and 1 base for J; bases not matched to a gene: 5. Germline CDR1 LNHDA, CDR2 SQIVND (reference sequence).

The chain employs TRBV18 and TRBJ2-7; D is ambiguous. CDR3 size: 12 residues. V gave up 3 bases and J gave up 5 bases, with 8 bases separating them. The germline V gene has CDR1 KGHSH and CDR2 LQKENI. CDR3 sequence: CASSPGQNEQYF. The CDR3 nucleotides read TGTGCCAGCTCACCTGGGCAGAACGAGCAGTACTTC.

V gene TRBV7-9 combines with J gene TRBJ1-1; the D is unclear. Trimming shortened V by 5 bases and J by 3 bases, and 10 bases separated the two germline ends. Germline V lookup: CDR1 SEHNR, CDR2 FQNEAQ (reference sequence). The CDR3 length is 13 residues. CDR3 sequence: CASSPKAHTEAFF. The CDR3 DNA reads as TGTGCCAGCAGCCCCAAAGCCCACACTGAAGCTTTCTTT.

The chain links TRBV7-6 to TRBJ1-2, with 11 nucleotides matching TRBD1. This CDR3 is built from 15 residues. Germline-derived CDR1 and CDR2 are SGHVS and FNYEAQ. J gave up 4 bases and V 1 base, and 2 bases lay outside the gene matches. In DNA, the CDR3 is TGTGCCAGCAGCTTAGGGACAGGGGGCACCTATGGCTACACCTTC. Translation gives CASSLGTGGTYGYTF.

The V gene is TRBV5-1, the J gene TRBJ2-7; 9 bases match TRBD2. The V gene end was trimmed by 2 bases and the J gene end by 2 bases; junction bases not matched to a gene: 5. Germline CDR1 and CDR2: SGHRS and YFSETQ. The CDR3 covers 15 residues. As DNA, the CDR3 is TGCGCCAGCAGCTTTCTAGCGGGAAATACCTACGAGCAGTACTTC. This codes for CASSFLAGNTYEQYF.

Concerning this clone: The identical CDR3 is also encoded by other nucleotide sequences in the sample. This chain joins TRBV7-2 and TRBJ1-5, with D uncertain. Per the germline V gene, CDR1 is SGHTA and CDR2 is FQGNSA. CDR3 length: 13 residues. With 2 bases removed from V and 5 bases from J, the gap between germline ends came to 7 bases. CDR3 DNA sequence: TGTGCCAGCAGCTTATGGTCGGATCAGCCCCAGCATTTT. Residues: CASSLWSDQPQHF.

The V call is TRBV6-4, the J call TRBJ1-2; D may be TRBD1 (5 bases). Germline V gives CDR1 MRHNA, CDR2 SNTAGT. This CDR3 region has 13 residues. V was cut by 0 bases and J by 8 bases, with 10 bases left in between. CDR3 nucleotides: TGTGCCAGCAGTGACTCGAGGAGGGGCGGCTACACCTTC. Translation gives CASSDSRRGGYTF.

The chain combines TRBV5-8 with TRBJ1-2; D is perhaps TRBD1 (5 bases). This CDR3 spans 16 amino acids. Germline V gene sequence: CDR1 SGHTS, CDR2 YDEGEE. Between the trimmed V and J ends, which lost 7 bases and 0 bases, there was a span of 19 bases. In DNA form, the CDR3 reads TGTGCCAGCCCTACAGGCCCCATATATACTAACTATGGCTACACCTTC. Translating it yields CASPTGPIYTNYGYTF. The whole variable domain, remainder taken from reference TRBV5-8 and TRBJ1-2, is EAGVTQSPTHLIKTRGQQATLRCSPISGHTSVYWYQQALGLGLQFLLWYDEGEERNRGNFPPRFSGRQFPNYSSELNVNALELEDSALYLCASPTGPIYTNYGYTFGSGTRLTVV.

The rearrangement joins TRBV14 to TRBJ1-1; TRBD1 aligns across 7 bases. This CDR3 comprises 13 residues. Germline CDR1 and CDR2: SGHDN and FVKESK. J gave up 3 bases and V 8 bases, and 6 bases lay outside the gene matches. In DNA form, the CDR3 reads TGTGCCAGCGGACGACAGGGCCACACTGAAGCTTTCTTT. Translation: CASGRQGHTEAFF.

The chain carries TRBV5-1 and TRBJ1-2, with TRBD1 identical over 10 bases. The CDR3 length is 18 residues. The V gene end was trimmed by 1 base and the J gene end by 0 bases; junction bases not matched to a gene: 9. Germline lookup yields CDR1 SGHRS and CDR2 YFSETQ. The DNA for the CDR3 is TGCGCCAGCAGCTTGTTGGGCGGGACAGGGGTCTCTAACTATGGCTACACCTTC. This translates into CASSLLGGTGVSNYGYTF.

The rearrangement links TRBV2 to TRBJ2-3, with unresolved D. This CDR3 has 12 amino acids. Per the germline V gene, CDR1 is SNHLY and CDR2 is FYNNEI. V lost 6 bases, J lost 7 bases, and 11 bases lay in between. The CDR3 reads CASRASGYTQYF. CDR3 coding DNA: TGTGCCAGCAGAGCCTCAGGTTATACGCAGTATTTT.

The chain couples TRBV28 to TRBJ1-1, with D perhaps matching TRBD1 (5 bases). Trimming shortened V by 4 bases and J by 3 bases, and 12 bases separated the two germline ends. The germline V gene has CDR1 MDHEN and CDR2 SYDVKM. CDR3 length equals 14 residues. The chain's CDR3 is CASSSWGRYTEAFF. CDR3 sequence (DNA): TGTGCCAGCAGTTCGTGGGGCCGGTACACTGAAGCTTTCTTT.

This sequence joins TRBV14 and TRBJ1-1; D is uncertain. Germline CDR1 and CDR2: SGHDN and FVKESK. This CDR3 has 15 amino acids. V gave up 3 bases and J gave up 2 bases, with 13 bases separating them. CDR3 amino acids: CASSQRGRTNTEAFF. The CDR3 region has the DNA TGTGCCAGCAGCCAGAGAGGCAGAACTAACACTGAAGCTTTCTTT.

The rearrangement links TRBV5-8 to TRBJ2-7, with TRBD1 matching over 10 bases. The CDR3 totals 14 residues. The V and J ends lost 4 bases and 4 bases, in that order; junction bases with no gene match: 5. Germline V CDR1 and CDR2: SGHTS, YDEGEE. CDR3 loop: CASSETGGLYEQYF. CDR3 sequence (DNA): TGTGCCAGCAGCGAGACAGGGGGCTTGTACGAGCAGTACTTC.

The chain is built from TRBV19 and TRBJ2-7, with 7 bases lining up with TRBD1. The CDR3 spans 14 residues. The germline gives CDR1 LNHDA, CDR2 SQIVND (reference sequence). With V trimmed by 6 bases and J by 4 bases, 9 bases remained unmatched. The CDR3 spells CASRSTGDSYEQYF. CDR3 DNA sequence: TGTGCCAGTAGATCAACAGGGGATTCTTACGAGCAGTACTTC.

The chain's CDR3 is CASSYSFSEEMSYEQYF. The CDR3 DNA reads as TGTGCCAGCAGTTACTCGTTTTCGGAGGAAATGTCCTACGAGCAGTACTTC. The rearrangement uses TRBV6-2 or TRBV6-3 and TRBJ2-7, with a possible D match to TRBD2 (5 bases). Germline lookup yields CDR1 MNHEY and CDR2 SVGEGT. Trimming took off 0 bases at V and 1 base at J, with 16 bases between the two ends. This CDR3 is built from 17 residues.

CDR3 in DNA: TGCAGCGTTGAAGGGGAGGGGGGAGTAGACACTGAAGCTTTCTTT. Its protein is CSVEGEGGVDTEAFF. The chain is built from TRBV29-1 and TRBJ1-1, with D possibly being TRBD1 (6 bases). CDR1 SQVTM and CDR2 ANQGSEA come from the germline V gene. The CDR3 is 15 amino acids. V gave up 1 base and J gave up 3 bases, with 15 bases separating them.

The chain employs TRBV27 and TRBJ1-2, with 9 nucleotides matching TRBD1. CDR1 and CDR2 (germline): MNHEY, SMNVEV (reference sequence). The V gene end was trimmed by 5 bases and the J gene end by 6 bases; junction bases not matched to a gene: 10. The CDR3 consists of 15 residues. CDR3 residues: CASSARDRVSDGYTF. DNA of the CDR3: TGTGCCAGCAGTGCCCGGGACAGGGTTTCGGATGGCTACACCTTC.

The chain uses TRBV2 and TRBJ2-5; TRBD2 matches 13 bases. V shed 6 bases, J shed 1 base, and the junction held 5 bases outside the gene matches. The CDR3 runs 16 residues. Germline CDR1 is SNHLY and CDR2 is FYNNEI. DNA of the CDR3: TGTGCCAGCAGAAGAGGGACTAGCGGGGCCCAAGAGACCCAGTACTTC. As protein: CASRRGTSGAQETQYF.

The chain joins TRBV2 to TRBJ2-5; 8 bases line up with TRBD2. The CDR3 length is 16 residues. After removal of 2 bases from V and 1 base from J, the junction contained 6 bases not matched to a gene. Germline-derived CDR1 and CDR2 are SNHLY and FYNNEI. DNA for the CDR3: TGTGCCAGCAGTGAAAAACTGCGGGGGGCCCAAGAGACCCAGTACTTC. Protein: CASSEKLRGAQETQYF.

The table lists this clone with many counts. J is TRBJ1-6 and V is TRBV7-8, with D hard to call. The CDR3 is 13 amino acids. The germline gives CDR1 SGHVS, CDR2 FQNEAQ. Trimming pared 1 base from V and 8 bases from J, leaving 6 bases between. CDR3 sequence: CASSLDSYSPLHF. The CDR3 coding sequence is TGTGCCAGCAGCTTAGATAGTTATTCACCCCTCCACTTT.

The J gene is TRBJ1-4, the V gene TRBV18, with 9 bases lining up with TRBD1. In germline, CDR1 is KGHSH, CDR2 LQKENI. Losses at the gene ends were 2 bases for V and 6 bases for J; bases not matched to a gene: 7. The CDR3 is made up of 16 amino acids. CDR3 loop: CASSPTGTGRDEKLFF. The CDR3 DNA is TGTGCCAGCTCACCAACGGGGACAGGGCGGGATGAAAAACTGTTTTTT. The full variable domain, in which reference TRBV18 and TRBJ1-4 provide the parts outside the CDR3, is NAGVMQNPRHLVRRRGQEARLRCSPMKGHSHVYWYRQLPEEGLKFMVYLQKENIIDESGMPKERFSAEFPKEGPSILRIQQVVRGDSAAYFCASSPTGTGRDEKLFFGSGTQLSVL.

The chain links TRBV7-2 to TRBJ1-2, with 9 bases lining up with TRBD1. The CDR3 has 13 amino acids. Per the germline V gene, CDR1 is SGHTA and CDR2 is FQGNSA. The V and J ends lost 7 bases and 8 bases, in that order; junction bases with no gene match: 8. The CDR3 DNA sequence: TGTGCCAGCACGCCCCGGGACAGGGTCGGCTACACCTTC. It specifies CASTPRDRVGYTF.

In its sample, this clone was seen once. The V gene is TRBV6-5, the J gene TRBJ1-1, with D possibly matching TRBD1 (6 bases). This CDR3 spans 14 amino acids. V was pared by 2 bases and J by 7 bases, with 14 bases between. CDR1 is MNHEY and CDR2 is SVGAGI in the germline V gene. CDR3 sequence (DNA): TGTGCCAGCAGTTACGACGGGGGGCGCGTTGAAGCTTTCTTT. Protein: CASSYDGGRVEAFF.

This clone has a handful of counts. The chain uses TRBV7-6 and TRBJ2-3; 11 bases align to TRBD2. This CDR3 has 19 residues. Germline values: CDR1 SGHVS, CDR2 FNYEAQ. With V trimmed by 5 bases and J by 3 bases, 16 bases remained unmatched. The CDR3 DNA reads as TGTGCCAGCAGCCCGGTGGCTAGCGGGGGGAACATTCGAACAGATACGCAGTATTTT. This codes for CASSPVASGGNIRTDTQYF.

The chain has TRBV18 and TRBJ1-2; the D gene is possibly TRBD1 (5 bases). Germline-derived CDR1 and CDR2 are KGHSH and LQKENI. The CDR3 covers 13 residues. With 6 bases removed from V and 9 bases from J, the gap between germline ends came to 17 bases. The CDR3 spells CASSPGGVKSYTF. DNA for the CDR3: TGTGCCAGCTCCCCCGGAGGGGTCAAAAGCTACACCTTC.

This CDR3 reads CAITQGTPGNTIYF. The CDR3 DNA reads TGTGCCATCACCCAGGGTACTCCTGGAAACACCATATATTTT. This sequence joins TRBV6-5 and TRBJ1-3, with D possibly TRBD1 on 5 matching bases. The CDR3 has 14 amino acids. The germline V gene has CDR1 MNHEY and CDR2 SVGAGI. Trimming left V 10 bases short and J 2 bases short, with 15 bases between.

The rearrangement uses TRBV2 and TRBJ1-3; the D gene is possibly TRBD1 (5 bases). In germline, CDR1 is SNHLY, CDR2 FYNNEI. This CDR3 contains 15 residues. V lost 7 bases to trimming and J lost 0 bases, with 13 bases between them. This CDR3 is CASKVGGVSGNTIYF. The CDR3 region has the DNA TGTGCCAGCAAAGTCGGGGGTGTCTCTGGAAACACCATATATTTT.

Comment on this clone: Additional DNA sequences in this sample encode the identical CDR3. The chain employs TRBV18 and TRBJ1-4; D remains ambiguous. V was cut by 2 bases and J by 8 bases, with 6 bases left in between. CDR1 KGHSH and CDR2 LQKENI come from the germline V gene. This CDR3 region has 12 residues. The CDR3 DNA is TGTGCCAGCTCACCATCCGGGGAAAAACTGTTTTTT. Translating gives CASSPSGEKLFF.